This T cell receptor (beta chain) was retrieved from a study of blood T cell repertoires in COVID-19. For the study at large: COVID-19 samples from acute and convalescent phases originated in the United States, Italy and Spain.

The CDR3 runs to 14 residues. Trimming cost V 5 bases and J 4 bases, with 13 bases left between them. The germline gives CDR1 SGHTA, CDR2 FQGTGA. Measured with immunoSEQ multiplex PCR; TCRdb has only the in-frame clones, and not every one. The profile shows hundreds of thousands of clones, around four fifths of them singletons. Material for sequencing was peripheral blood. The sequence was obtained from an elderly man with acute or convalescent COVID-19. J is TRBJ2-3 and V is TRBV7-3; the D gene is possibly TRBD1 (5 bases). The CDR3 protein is CASSDRPRADTQYF. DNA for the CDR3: TGTGCCAGCAGCGACAGACCCAGGGCAGATACGCAGTATTTT.